This T cell receptor (beta chain) was identified in a study of T cell responses to AZD1222 COVID-19 vaccine. Generated by immunoSEQ multiplex PCR, the TCRdb table keeps only in-frame clones and is missing some. The data contain about 130,000 clones, about nine tenths of them seen just once; the ten biggest clones take up roughly 0.98%. V lost 5 bases to trimming and J lost 3 bases, with 8 bases between them. CDR3 length: 14 residues. Per germline, CDR1 SEHNR and CDR2 FQNEAQ (reference sequence). The sequencing used peripheral blood, collected 28 days after the second AZD1222 dose. The genes are TRBV7-9 and TRBJ1-6; no firm D call. The sequence derives from an adult who received the AZD1222 COVID-19 vaccine. This chain's CDR3 is CASSPHFYNSPLHF. The CDR3 bases are TGTGCCAGCAGCCCACACTTCTATAATTCACCCCTCCACTTT.